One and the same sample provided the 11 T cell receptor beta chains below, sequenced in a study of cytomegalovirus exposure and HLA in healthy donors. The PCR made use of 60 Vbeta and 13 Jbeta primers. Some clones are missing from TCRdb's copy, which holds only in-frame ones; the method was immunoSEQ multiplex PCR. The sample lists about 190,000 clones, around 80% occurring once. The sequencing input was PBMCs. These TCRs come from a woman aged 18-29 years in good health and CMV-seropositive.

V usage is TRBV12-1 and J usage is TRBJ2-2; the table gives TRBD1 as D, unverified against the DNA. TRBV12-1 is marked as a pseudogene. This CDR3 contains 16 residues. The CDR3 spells CASSAGGDRNTGELFF. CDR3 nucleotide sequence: TGTGCCAGCAGCGCGGGCGGGGACAGGAACACCGGGGAGCTGTTTTTT.

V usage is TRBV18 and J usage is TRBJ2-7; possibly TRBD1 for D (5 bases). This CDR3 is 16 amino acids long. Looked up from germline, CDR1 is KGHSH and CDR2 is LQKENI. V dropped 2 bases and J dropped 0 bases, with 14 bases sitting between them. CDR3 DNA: TGTGCCAGCTCACCAACCGCCAGGGTTAGCTCCTACGAGCAGTACGTC. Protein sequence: CASSPTARVSSYEQYV.

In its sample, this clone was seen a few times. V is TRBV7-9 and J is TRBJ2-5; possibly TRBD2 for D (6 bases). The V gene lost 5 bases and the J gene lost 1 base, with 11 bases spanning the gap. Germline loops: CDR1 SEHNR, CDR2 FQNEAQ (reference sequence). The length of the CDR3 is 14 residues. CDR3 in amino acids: CASSVFSGQETQYF. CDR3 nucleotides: TGTGCCAGCAGCGTATTTAGCGGCCAAGAGACCCAGTACTTC.

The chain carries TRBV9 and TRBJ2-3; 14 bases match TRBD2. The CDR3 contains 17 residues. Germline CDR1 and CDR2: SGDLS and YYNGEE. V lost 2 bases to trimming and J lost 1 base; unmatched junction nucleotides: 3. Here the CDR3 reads CASSVTSGGARTDTQYF. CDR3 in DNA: TGTGCCAGCAGCGTGACTAGCGGGGGGGCTCGCACAGATACGCAGTATTTT. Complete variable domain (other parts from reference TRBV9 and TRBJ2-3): DSGVTQTPKHLITATGQRVTLRCSPRSGDLSVYWYQQSLDQGLQFLIQYYNGEERAKGNILERFSAQQFPDLHSELNLSSLELGDSALYFCASSVTSGGARTDTQYFGPGTRLTVL.

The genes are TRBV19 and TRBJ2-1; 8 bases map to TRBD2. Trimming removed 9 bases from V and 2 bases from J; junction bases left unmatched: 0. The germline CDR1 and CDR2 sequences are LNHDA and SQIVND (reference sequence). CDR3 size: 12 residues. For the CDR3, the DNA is TGTGCCAGCGGGGGGGCCTACAATGAGCAGTTCTTC. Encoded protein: CASGGAYNEQFF.

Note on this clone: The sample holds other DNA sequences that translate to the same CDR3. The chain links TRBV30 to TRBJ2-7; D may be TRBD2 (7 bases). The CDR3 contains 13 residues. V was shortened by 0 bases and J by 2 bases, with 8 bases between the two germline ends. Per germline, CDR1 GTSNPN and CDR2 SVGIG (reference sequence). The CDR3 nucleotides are TGTGCCTGGAGTGTGGGGGGGCCCTACGAGCAGTACTTC. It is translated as CAWSVGGPYEQYF.

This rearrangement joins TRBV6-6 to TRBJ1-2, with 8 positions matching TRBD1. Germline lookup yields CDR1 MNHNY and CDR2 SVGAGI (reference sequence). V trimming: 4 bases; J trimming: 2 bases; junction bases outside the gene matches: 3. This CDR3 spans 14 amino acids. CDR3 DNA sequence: TGTGCCAGCAGTTCAGGGGGCGCAAACTATGGCTACACCTTC. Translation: CASSSGGANYGYTF.

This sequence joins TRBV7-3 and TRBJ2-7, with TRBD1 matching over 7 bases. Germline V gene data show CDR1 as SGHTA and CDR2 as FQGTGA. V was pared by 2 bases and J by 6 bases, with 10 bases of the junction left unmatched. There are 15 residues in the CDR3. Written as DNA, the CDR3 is TGTGCCAGCAGCTTAGGTCCGACAGGGTCGAGCGAGCAGTACTTC. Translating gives CASSLGPTGSSEQYF.

The chain's CDR3 is CASSLGSGARGNTIYF. CDR3 nucleotide sequence: TGTGCCAGCAGTTTAGGCTCAGGGGCACGTGGAAACACCATATATTTT. This sequence joins TRBV6-5 and TRBJ1-3; D is perhaps TRBD1 (6 bases). V was clipped by 4 bases and J by 3 bases, with 16 bases between them. This CDR3 is 16 amino acids long. Germline lookup yields CDR1 MNHEY and CDR2 SVGAGI.

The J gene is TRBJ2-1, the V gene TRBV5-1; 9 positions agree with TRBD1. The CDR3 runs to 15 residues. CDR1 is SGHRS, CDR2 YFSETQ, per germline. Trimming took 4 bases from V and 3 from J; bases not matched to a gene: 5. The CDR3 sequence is CASSGGQGGYNEQFF. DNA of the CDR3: TGCGCCAGCAGCGGGGGACAGGGTGGCTACAATGAGCAGTTCTTC.

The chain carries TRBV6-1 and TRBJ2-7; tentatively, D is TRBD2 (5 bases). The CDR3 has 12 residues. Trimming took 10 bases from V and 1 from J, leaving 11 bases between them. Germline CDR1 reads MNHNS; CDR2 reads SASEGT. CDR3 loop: CAMMDWSYEQYF. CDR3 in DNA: TGTGCCATGATGGACTGGTCCTACGAGCAGTACTTC.